These 18 T cell receptor beta chains were sequenced from one sample in a study of blood T cells in healthy people across ages (dated by TCRdb to about 2015). Receptors were amplified or captured by 5' RACE. Sequencing took place on an Illumina HiSeq 2500. A second PCR of 7 to 11 cycles was performed with a sample-barcoded 5' primer and a J-beta primer mix. Starting from the raw public reads, TCRdb applied fastp trimming at Q25, assembled clones with MiXCR and retained in-frame beta chains. Entries are consolidated by CDR3 protein sequence, retaining the most common genes and DNA. The sample table lists 1.5 million to 2 million distinct CDR3 sequences, roughly 28% of them with a count of one. The top ten constitute roughly 8% of the sample. The sequenced sample consisted of blood. Every receptor here comes from a woman aged 30 to 39 in good health.

This clonotype was observed a few times. This sequence joins TRBV20-1 and TRBJ2-3; TRBD2 agrees at 10 bases. With V trimmed by 8 bases and J by 5 bases, 10 bases remained unmatched. CDR3 length: 14 residues. Germline CDR1 is DFQATT and CDR2 is SNEGSKA (reference sequence). CDR3 DNA sequence: TGCAGTTCTCAAGCGGGGGGGCCTGGAGATACGCAGTATTTT. Translated: CSSQAGGPGDTQYF.

This clonotype was observed a few times. V gene TRBV4-1 combines with J gene TRBJ2-7; 14 bases are shared with TRBD2. Germline V gene data show CDR1 as MGHRA and CDR2 as YSYEKL. The CDR3 contains 19 residues. The V gene end was trimmed by 0 bases and the J gene end by 2 bases; junction bases not matched to a gene: 9. Written as DNA, the CDR3 is TGCGCCAGCAGCCAAGATCCGGGACTAGCGGGAGTACGGACCTACGAGCAGTACTTC. It encodes CASSQDPGLAGVRTYEQYF.

V gene TRBV18 combines with J gene TRBJ1-2; 7 bases map to TRBD1. This CDR3 has 15 amino acids. V lost 2 bases, J lost 0 bases, and 3 bases stayed unmatched. Germline lookup yields CDR1 KGHSH and CDR2 LQKENI. Here the CDR3 DNA reads TGTGCCAGCTCACCAAAAGACAGGGCTAACTATGGCTACACCTTC. As protein: CASSPKDRANYGYTF.

This clonotype was seen only a few times. J is TRBJ2-3 and V is TRBV5-4; no clear D gene. In germline, CDR1 is SGHNT, CDR2 YYREEE (reference sequence). The CDR3 is 16 amino acids. The V gene lost 4 bases and the J gene lost 6 bases, with 21 bases spanning the gap. Here the CDR3 DNA reads TGTGCCAGCAGCCTCCCGCCGAGCGCTGCCCGGGATACGCAGTATTTT. Translating it yields CASSLPPSAARDTQYF.

CDR3 in amino acids: CASSDRDITTNEKLFF. CDR3 sequence (DNA): TGTGCCAGCAGTGACCGGGACATAACAACTAATGAAAAACTGTTTTTT. The chain links TRBV25-1 to TRBJ1-4; tentative D call: TRBD1 (6 bases). This CDR3 spans 16 amino acids. Germline V gives CDR1 MGHDK, CDR2 SYGVNS. Deletions cut 3 bases from V and 0 bases from J, with 11 bases between.

The chain joins TRBV7-2 to TRBJ1-1; perhaps TRBD1 as D (5 bases). The V and J ends lost 3 bases and 8 bases respectively, with 10 bases between them. This CDR3 spans 12 amino acids. Germline V gene lookup returns CDR1 SGHTA and CDR2 FQGNSA. CDR3 region: CASSFNGGEAFF. The CDR3 region has the DNA TGTGCCAGCAGCTTCAACGGGGGGGAAGCTTTCTTT.

The chain joins TRBV20-1 to TRBJ2-4, with D possibly being TRBD2 (6 bases). The CDR3 spans 14 residues. Germline assignment: CDR1 DFQATT and CDR2 SNEGSKA (reference sequence). The V end lost 2 bases, the J end lost 13 bases, and 21 bases lay between the germline ends. DNA of the CDR3: TGCAGTGCTAGACTAGCGTACAATGACAATGAGCAGTACTTC. This encodes CSARLAYNDNEQYF.

This chain joins TRBV5-1 and TRBJ2-7; 9 nucleotides agree with TRBD1. This CDR3 has 15 amino acids. Looked up from germline, CDR1 is SGHRS and CDR2 is YFSETQ. V lost 5 bases and J lost 3; bases outside the gene matches: 9. As DNA, the CDR3 is TGCGCCAGCAGTCAACCGGGACAGGGCTTCTACGAGCAGTACTTC. It yields the protein CASSQPGQGFYEQYF.

In its sample, this clonotype was seen many times. The V gene is TRBV5-1, the J gene TRBJ2-5, with D possibly called TRBD1 or TRBD2 (5 bases each). CDR1 SGHRS and CDR2 YFSETQ come from the germline V gene. V was clipped by 0 bases and J by 5 bases, with 14 bases between them. The CDR3 runs 15 residues. The CDR3 loop is CASSLGGAGEETQYF. CDR3 nucleotides: TGCGCCAGCAGCTTGGGAGGGGCCGGCGAGGAGACCCAGTACTTC.

Here the CDR3 reads CATSESGAGANVLTF. The CDR3, as DNA: TGTGCCACCAGTGAATCGGGGGCTGGGGCCAACGTCCTGACTTTC. The gene calls are TRBV24-1 and TRBJ2-6; TRBD2 is a possible D gene (6 bases). V was trimmed by 4 bases and J by 2 bases, leaving 8 bases between them. Germline V gives CDR1 KGHDR, CDR2 SFDVKD. There are 15 residues in the CDR3.

This clonotype was counted between two and nine times. The CDR3 nucleotides read TGTGCCAGCCTACAAGACCGGGACGTAGATCGTAGGGCCAAAAACATTCAGTACTTC. Translated: CASLQDRDVDRRAKNIQYF. The rearrangement joins TRBV9 to TRBJ2-4; either TRBD1 or TRBD2 may fit D (5 bases each). The ends were cut back, 7 bases at V and 1 base at J, with 27 bases in the middle. The CDR3 spans 19 residues. The V gene's germline CDR1 is SGDLS and CDR2 YYNGEE.

The rearrangement joins TRBV28 to TRBJ2-2; D may be TRBD1 (6 bases). Germline V gene data show CDR1 as MDHEN and CDR2 as SYDVKM. The CDR3 length is 12 residues. Trimming shortened V by 4 bases and J by 12 bases, and 12 bases separated the two germline ends. The CDR3 is CASSSTGLQLFF. The DNA for the CDR3 is TGTGCCAGCAGTTCAACAGGGTTGCAGCTGTTTTTT.

In its sample, this clonotype was seen a few times. V usage is TRBV2 and J usage is TRBJ1-4; D is unclear. The CDR3 loop spans 15 amino acids. CDR1 is SNHLY and CDR2 is FYNNEI in the germline V gene. V dropped 5 bases and J dropped 5 bases, with 15 bases sitting between them. CDR3 residues: CASSIEAGRNEKLFF. The CDR3 DNA reads TGTGCCAGCAGTATTGAGGCCGGTCGCAATGAAAAACTGTTTTTT. Together with reference TRBV2 and TRBJ1-4, the CDR3 gives the full variable domain: EPEVTQTPSHQVTQMGQEVILRCVPISNHLYFYWYRQILGQKVEFLVSFYNNEISEKSEIFDDQFSVERPDGSNFTLKIRSTKLEDSAMYFCASSIEAGRNEKLFFGSGTQLSVL.

The chain employs TRBV15 and TRBJ1-2; tentative D call: TRBD1 (6 bases). V lost 0 bases and J lost 4, with 12 bases in between. The germline V gene has CDR1 LNHNV and CDR2 YYDKDF (reference sequence). This CDR3 contains 15 residues. The CDR3 loop is CATSRDTGSGYGYTF. CDR3 sequence (DNA): TGTGCCACCAGCAGAGATACAGGGAGTGGCTATGGCTACACCTTC.

This clonotype turned up a few times. The rearrangement joins TRBV20-1 to TRBJ2-3; D is uncertain. The germline CDR1 and CDR2 sequences are DFQATT and SNEGSKA (reference sequence). The V end lost 1 base, the J end lost 4 bases, and 18 bases lay between the germline ends. The CDR3 has 16 residues. CDR3 DNA sequence: TGCAGTGCTAGAGGGGGAACTCGCACCCGAGCAGATACGCAGTATTTT. The encoded protein is CSARGGTRTRADTQYF.

The V gene is TRBV2, the J gene TRBJ2-5; D ambiguous. The J call may be incorrect, as the DNA end agrees better with TRBJ2-7. The germline V gene has CDR1 SNHLY and CDR2 FYNNEI. There are 13 residues in the CDR3. CDR3 nucleotides: TGTGCCAGCAGAACCGCATTCCCCGGCGAGCAGTACTTC. Residues: CASRTAFPGEQYF.

The chain joins TRBV6-6 to TRBJ2-2, with 9 bases matching TRBD1. This CDR3 contains 15 residues. Per the germline V gene, CDR1 is MNHNY and CDR2 is SVGAGI (reference sequence). V lost 9 bases, J lost 4 bases, and 9 bases stayed unmatched. The CDR3 is CASNPRDRATGELFF. CDR3 in DNA: TGTGCCAGTAACCCCAGGGACAGGGCCACCGGGGAGCTGTTTTTT.

This clonotype has just a few counts. The chain combines TRBV15 with TRBJ2-7; weak D call: TRBD2 (6 bases). The V and J ends lost 0 bases and 3 bases respectively, with 15 bases between them. CDR1 is LNHNV, CDR2 YYDKDF, per germline (reference sequence). The CDR3 runs to 16 residues. The CDR3 sequence is CATSRDLMAGNYEQYF. The CDR3 DNA follows: TGTGCCACCAGCAGAGATCTTATGGCGGGAAACTACGAGCAGTACTTC. Variable domain in full (rest from reference TRBV15 and TRBJ2-7): DAMVIQNPRYQVTQFGKPVTLSCSQTLNHNVMYWYQQKSSQAPKLLFHYYDKDFNNEADTPDNFQSRRPNTSFCFLDIRSPGLGDTAMYLCATSRDLMAGNYEQYFGPGTRLTVT.